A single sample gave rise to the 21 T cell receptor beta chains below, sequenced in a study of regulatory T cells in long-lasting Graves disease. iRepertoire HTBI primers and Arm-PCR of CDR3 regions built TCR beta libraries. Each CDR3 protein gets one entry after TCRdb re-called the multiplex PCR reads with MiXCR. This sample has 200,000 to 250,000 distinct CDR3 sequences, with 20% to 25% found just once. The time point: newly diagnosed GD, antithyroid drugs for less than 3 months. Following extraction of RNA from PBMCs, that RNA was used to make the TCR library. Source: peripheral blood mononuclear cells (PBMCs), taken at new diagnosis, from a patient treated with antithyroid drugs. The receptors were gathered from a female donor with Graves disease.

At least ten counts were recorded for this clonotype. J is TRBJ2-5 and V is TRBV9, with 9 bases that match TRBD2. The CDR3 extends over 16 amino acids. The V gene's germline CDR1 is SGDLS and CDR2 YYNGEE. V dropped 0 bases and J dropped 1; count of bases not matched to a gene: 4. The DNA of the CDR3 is TGTGCCAGCAGCGTAGACCCTAGCGGGGTCCAAGAGACCCAGTACTTC. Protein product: CASSVDPSGVQETQYF.

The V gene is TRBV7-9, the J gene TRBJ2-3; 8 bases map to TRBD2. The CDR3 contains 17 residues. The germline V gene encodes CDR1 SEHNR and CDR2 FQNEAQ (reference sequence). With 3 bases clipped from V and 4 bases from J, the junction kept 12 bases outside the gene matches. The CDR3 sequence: CASSFPPGGGPADTQYF. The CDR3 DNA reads TGTGCCAGCAGCTTCCCTCCCGGGGGGGGGCCTGCAGATACGCAGTATTTT.

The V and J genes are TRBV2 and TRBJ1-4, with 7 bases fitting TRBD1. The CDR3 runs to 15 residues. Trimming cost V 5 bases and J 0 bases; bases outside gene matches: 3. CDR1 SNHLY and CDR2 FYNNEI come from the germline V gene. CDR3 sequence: CASSWDRSTNEKLFF. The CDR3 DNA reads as TGTGCCAGCAGTTGGGACAGATCAACTAATGAAAAACTGTTTTTT.

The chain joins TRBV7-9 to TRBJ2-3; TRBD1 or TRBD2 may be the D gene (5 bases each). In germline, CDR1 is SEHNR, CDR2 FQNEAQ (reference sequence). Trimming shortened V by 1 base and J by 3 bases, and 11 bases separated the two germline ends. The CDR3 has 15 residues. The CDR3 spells CASSLVRGKTDTQYF. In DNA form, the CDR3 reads TGTGCCAGCAGCTTAGTGAGGGGTAAGACAGATACGCAGTATTTT.

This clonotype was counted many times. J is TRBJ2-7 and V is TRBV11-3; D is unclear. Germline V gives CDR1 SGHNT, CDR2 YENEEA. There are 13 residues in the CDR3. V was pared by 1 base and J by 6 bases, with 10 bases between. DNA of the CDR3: TGTGCCAGCAGCTTAGCTTTCTGGGGCGAGCAGTACTTC. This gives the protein CASSLAFWGEQYF.

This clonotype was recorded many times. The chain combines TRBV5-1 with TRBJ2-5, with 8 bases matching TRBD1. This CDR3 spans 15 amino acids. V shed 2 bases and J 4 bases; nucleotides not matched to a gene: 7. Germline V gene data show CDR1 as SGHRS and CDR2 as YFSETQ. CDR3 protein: CASSFGRGHGETQYF. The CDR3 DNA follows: TGCGCCAGCAGCTTTGGCAGGGGGCACGGAGAGACCCAGTACTTC.

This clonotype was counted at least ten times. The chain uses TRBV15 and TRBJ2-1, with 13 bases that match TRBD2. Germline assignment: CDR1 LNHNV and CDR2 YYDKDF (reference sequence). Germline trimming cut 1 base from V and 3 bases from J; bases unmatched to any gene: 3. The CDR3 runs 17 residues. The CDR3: CATSRGTSGGRYNEQFF. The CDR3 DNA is TGTGCCACCAGCAGAGGGACTAGCGGGGGCCGCTACAATGAGCAGTTCTTC.

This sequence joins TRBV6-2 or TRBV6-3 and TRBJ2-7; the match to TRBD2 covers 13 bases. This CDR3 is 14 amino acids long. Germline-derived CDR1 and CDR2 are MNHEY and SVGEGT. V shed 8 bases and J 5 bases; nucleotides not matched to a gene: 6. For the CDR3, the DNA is TGTGCCAGCGCGACTAGCGGGAGGAGCCACGAGCAGTACTTC. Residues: CASATSGRSHEQYF.

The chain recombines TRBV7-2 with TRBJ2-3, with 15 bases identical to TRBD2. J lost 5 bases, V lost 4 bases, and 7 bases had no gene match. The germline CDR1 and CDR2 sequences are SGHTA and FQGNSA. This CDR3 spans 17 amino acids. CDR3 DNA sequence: TGTGCCAGCAGCTCCGGACTAGCGGGGGGGCCAGGAGATACGCAGTATTTT. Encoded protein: CASSSGLAGGPGDTQYF. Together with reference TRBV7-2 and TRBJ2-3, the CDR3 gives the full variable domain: GAGVSQSPSNKVTEKGKDVELRCDPISGHTALYWYRQSLGQGLEFLIYFQGNSAPDKSGLPSDRFSAERTGGSVSTLTIQRTQQEDSAVYLCASSSGLAGGPGDTQYFGPGTRLTVL.

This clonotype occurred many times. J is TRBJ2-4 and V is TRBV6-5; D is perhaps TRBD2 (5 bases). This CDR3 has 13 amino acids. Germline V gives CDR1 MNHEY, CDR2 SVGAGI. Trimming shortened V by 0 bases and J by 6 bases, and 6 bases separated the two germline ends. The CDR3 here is CASSYSSGNIQYF. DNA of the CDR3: TGTGCCAGCAGTTACTCGAGCGGAAACATTCAGTACTTC.

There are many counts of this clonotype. The CDR3 loop reads CASSFAGDIGYTF. The CDR3 nucleotides read TGCGCCAGCAGCTTCGCAGGGGATATAGGCTACACCTTC. The V call is TRBV5-1, the J call TRBJ1-2, with a tentative D call TRBD1 (6 bases). This CDR3 is built from 13 residues. V was clipped by 2 bases and J by 8 bases, with 13 bases between them. Germline lookup yields CDR1 SGHRS and CDR2 YFSETQ. The whole variable domain, remainder taken from reference TRBV5-1 and TRBJ1-2, is KAGVTQTPRYLIKTRGQQVTLSCSPISGHRSVSWYQQTPGQGLQFLFEYFSETQRNKGNFPGRFSGRQFSNSRSEMNVSTLELGDSALYLCASSFAGDIGYTFGSGTRLTVV.

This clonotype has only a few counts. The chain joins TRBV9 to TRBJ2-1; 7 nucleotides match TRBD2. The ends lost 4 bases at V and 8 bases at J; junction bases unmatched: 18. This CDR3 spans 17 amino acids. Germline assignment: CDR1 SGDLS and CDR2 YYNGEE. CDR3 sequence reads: CASSLTAGRTERDEQFF. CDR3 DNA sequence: TGTGCCAGCAGCCTTACCGCCGGGAGGACGGAGCGCGATGAGCAGTTCTTC.

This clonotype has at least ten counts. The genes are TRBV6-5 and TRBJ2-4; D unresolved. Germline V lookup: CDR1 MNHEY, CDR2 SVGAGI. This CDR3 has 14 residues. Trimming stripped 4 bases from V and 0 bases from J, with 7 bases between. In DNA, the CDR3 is TGTGCCAGCAGTTCTCCTATAGCCAAAAACATTCAGTACTTC. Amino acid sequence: CASSSPIAKNIQYF.

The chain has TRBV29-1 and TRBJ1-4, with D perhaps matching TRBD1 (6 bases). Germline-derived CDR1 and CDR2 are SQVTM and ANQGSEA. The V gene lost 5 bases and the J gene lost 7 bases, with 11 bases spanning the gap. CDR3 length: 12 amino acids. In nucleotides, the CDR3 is TGCAGCGTTTCGGGGGGCGCTGAAAAACTGTTTTTT. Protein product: CSVSGGAEKLFF.

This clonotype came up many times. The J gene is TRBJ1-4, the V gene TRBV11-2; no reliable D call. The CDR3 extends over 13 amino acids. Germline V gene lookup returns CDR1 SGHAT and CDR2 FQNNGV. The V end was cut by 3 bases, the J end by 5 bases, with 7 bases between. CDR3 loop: CASSLGNNEKLFF. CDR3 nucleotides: TGTGCCAGCAGCTTGGGGAACAATGAAAAACTGTTTTTT.

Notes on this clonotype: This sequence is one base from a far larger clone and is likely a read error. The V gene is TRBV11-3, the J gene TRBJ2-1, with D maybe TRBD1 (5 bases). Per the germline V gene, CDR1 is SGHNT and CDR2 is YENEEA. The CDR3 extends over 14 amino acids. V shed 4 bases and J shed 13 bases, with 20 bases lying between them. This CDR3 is CASSSLAGQETQFF. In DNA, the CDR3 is TGTGCCAGCAGCTCGTTAGCAGGGCAAGAGACCCAGTTCTTC.

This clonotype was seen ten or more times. The CDR3 sequence: CASRPGAQGPTTYEQYF. The DNA for the CDR3 is TGTGCCAGCAGGCCCGGAGCGCAGGGACCTACCACATACGAGCAGTACTTC. This rearrangement joins TRBV6-1 to TRBJ2-7; D tentatively reads TRBD1 or TRBD2 (5 bases each). This CDR3 has 17 residues. The ends were cut back, 6 bases at V and 4 bases at J, with 25 bases in the middle. Germline V CDR1 and CDR2: MNHNS, SASEGT.

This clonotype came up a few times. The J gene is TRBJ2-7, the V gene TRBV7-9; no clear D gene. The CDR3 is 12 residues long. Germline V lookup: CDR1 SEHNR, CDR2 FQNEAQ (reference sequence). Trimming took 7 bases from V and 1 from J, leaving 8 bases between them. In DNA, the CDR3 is TGTGCCAGCAAAGACGGATCCTACGAGCAGTACTTC. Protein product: CASKDGSYEQYF.

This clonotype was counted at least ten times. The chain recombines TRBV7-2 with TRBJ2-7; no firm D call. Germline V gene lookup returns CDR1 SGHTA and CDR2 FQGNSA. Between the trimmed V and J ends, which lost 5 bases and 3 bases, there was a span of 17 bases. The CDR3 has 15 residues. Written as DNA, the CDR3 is TGTGCCAGCAGCGTCCAGCAGCGAGAGGACTACGAGCAGTACTTC. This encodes CASSVQQREDYEQYF.

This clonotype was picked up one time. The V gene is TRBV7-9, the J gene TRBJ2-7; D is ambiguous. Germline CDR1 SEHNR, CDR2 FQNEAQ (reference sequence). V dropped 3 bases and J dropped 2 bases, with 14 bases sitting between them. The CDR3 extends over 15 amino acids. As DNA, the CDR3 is TGTGCCAGCAGCTTCCTGCTGGACCGGCCCTACGAGCAGTACTTC. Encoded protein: CASSFLLDRPYEQYF.

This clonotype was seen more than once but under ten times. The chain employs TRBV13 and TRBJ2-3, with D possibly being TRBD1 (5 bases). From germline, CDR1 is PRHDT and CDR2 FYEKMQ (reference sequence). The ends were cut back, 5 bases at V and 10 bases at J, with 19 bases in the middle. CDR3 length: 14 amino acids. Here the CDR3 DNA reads TGTGCCAGCAGCGGACAAGGAAGCACTTCAGCGCAGTATTTT. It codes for CASSGQGSTSAQYF.